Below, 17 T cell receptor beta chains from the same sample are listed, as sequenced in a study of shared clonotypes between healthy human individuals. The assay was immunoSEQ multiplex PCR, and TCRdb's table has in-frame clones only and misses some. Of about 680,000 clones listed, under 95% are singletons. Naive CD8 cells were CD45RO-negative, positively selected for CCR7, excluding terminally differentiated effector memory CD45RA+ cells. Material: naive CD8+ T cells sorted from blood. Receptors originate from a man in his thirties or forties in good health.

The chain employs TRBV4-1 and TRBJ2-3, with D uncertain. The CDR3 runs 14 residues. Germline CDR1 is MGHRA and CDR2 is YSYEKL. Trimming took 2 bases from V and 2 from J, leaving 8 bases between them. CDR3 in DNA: TGCGCCAGCAGCCAACCTGTCCCCACAGATACGCAGTATTTT. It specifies CASSQPVPTDTQYF.

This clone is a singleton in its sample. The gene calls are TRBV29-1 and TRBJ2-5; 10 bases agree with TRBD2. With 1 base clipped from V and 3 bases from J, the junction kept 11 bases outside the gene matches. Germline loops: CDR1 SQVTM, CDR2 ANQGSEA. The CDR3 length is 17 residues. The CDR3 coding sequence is TGCAGCGTTGAAGTAGCTAGCGGGAGAGAGGTGGAAGAGACCCAGTACTTC. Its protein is CSVEVASGREVEETQYF.

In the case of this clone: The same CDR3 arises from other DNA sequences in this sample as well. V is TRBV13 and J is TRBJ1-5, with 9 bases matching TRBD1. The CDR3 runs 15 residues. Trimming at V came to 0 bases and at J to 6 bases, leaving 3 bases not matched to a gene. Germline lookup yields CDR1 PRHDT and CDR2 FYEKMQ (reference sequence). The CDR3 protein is CASSLGGQGSQPQHF. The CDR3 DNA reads TGTGCCAGCAGCTTAGGGGGACAGGGAAGTCAGCCCCAGCATTTT. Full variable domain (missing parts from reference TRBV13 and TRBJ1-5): AAGVIQSPRHLIKEKRETATLKCYPIPRHDTVYWYQQGPGQDPQFLISFYEKMQSDKGSIPDRFSAQQFSDYHSELNMSSLELGDSALYFCASSLGGQGSQPQHFGDGTRLSIL.

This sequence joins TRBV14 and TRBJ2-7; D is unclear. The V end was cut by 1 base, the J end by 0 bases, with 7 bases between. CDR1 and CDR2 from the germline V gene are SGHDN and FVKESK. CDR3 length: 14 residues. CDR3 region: CASSQGWSSYEQYF. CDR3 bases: TGTGCCAGCAGCCAAGGGTGGAGCTCCTACGAGCAGTACTTC.

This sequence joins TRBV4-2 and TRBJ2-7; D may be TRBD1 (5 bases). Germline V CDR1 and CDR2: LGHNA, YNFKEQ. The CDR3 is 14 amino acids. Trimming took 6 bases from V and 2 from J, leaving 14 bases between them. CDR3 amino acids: CASSSYTGAYEQYF. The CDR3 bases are TGTGCCAGCAGTAGCTACACAGGAGCCTACGAGCAGTACTTC.

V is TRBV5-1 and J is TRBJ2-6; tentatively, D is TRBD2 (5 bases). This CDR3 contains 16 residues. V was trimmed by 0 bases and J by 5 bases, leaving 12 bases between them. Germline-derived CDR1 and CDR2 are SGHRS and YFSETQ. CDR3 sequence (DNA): TGCGCCAGCAGCTTGGAAGGTGGGAGTTGGGCCAACGTCCTGACTTTC. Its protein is CASSLEGGSWANVLTF.

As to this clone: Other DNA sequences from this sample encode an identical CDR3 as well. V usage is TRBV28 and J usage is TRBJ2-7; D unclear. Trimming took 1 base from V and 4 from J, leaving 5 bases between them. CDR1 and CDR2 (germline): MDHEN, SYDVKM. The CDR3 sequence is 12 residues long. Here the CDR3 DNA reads TGTGCCAGCAGTTTATCTGCATACGAGCAGTACTTC. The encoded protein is CASSLSAYEQYF.

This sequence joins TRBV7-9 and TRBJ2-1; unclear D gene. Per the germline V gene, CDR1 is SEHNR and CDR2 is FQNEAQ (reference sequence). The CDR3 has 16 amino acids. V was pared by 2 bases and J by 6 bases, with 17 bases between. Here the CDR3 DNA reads TGTGCCAGCAGCTTATTGAACAGCAGAATAGGCAATGAGCAGTTCTTC. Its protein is CASSLLNSRIGNEQFF.

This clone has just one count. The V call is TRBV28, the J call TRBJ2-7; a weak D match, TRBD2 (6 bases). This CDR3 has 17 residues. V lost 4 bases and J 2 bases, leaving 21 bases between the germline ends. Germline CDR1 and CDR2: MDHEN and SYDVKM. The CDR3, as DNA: TGTGCCAGCAGTTGGGCCCCGGGGGTAGCGGAGCCCTACGAGCAGTACTTC. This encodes CASSWAPGVAEPYEQYF.

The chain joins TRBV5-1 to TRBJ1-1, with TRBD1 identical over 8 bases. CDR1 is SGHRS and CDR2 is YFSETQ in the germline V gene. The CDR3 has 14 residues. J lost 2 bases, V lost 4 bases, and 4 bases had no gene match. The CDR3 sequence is CASSRGTGNTEAFF. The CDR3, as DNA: TGCGCCAGCAGCCGTGGGACAGGCAACACTGAAGCTTTCTTT.

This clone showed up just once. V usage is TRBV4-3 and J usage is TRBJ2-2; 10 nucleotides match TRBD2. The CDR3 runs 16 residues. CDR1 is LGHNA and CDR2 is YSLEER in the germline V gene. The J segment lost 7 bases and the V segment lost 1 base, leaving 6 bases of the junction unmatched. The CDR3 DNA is TGCGCCAGCAGCCAAGTCGCTAGCGGGAGTTTCGGGGAGCTGTTTTTT. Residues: CASSQVASGSFGELFF.

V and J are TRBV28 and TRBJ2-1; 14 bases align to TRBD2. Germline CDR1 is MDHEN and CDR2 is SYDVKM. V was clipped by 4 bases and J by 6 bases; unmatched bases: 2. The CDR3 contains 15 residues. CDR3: CASSYGLAGGNEQFF. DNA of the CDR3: TGTGCCAGCAGTTACGGACTAGCGGGAGGCAATGAGCAGTTCTTC.

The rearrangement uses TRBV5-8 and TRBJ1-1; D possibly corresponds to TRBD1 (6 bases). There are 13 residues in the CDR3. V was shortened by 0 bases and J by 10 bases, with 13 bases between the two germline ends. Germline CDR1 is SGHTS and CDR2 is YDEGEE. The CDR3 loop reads CASSLAGAPGAFF. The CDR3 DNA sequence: TGTGCCAGCAGCTTGGCAGGGGCTCCGGGAGCTTTCTTT.

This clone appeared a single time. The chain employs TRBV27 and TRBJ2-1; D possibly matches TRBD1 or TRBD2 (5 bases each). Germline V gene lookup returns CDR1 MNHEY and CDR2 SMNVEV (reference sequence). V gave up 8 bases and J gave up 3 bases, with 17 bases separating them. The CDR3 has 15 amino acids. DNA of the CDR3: TGTGCCAGCGGTAGGGGCTCCGGAGGCTACAATGAGCAGTTCTTC. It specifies CASGRGSGGYNEQFF.

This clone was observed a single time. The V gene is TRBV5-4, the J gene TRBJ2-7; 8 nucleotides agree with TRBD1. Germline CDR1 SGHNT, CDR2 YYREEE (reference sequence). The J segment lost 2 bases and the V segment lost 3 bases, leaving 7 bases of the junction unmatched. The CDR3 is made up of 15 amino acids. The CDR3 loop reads CASSSRTGITYEQYF. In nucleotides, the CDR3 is TGTGCCAGCAGCTCACGGACAGGGATCACCTACGAGCAGTACTTC.

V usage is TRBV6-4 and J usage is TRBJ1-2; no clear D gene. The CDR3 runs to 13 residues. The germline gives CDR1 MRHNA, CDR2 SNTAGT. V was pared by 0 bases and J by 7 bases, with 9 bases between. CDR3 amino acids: CASSDSMWFGYTF. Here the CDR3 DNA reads TGTGCCAGCAGTGACTCGATGTGGTTTGGCTACACCTTC.

The chain's CDR3 is CASSLLADINRNNEQFF. The CDR3 region has the DNA TGTGCCAGCAGCTTATTAGCGGACATCAACAGGAACAATGAGCAGTTCTTC. The chain joins TRBV7-6 to TRBJ2-1, with a possible D match to TRBD2 (6 bases). The CDR3 covers 17 residues. V was shortened by 2 bases and J by 5 bases, with 19 bases between the two germline ends. Germline V gives CDR1 SGHVS, CDR2 FNYEAQ.